The entry below gives a single T cell receptor beta chain sequence along with its context. Its antigen is unknown. This may stem from a read error, because a much larger clone lies one nucleotide away. This entry belongs to a study of glioma-infiltrating T cells. The CDR3 has 15 residues. The germline CDR1 and CDR2 sequences are KGHDR and SFDVKD. Amplification of TCR alpha and beta CDR3 regions from RNA used iRepertoire nested multiplex PCR. Input was about 85-450 ng of tissue mRNA or PBMC total RNA. TCRdb analysed the multiplex PCR reads with MiXCR anew, one entry per CDR3 protein. The sample has around 190,000 distinct CDR3 sequences, roughly 32% seen once. General observations from the study: Above-expected tissue-blood divergence occurred in all gliomas, most in low-grade ones.

The sample consisted of glioma tissue, nonneoplastic brain tissue, or PBMCs (not recorded which). The chain has TRBV24-1 and TRBJ2-1; maybe TRBD2 (6 bases). The source of this sequence is a human donor with low-grade glioma or glioblastoma, undergoing nonglioma brain surgery, or in good health (not recorded which). The CDR3 nucleotides read TGTGCCACCAGTGATTTAGCGGGCCCTTACAATGAGGAGTTCTTC. Translation gives CATSDLAGPYNEEFF.